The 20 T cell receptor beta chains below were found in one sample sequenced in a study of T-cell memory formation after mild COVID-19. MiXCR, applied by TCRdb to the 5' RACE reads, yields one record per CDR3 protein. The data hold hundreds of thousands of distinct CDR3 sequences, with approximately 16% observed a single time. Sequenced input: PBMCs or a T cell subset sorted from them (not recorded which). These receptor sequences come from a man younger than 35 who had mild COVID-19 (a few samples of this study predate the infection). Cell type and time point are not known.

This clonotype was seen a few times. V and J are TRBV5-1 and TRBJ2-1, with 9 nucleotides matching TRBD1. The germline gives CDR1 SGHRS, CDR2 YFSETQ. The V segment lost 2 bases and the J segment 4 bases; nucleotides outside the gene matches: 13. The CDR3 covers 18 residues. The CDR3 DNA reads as TGCGCCAGCAGCTTAAGCATCAACAGGGGGCCCTGGTACAATGAGCAGTTCTTC. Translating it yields CASSLSINRGPWYNEQFF.

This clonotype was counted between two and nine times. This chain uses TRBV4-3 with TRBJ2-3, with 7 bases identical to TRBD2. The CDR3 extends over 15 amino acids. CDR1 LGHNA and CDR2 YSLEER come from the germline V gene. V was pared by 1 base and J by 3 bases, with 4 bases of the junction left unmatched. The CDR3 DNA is TGCGCCAGCAGCCAAGCTGCGGGGGAGACAGATACGCAGTATTTT. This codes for CASSQAAGETDTQYF.

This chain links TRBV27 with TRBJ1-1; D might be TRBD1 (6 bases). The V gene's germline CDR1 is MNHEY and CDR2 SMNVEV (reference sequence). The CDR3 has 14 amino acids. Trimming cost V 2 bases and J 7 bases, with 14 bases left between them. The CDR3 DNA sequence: TGTGCCAGCAGTTTACACCGACAGGAATTTGAAGCTTTCTTT. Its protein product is CASSLHRQEFEAFF.

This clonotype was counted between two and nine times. The CDR3 bases are TGCAGCGTCCAGACAGATAACGGAGCTGGCTACACCTTC. It is translated as CSVQTDNGAGYTF. This chain uses TRBV29-1 with TRBJ1-2; a possible D gene is TRBD1 (5 bases). The length of the CDR3 is 13 residues. CDR1 is SQVTM, CDR2 ANQGSEA, per germline. The V end lost 6 bases, the J end lost 7 bases, and 18 bases lay between the germline ends.

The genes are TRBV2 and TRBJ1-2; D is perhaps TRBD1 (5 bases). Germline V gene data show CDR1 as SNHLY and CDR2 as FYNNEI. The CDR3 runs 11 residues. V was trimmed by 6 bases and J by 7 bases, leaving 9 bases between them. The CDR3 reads CASRAGPGYTF. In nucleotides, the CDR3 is TGTGCCAGCAGGGCAGGGCCTGGCTACACCTTC. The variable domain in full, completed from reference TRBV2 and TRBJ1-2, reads EPEVTQTPSHQVTQMGQEVILRCVPISNHLYFYWYRQILGQKVEFLVSFYNNEISEKSEIFDDQFSVERPDGSNFTLKIRSTKLEDSAMYFCASRAGPGYTFGSGTRLTVV.

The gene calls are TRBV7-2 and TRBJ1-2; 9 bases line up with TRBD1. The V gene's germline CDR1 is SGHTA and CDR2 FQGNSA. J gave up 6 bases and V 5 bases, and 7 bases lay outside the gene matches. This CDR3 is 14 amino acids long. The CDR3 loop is CASSPGRTGDGYTF. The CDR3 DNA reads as TGTGCCAGCAGCCCCGGAAGGACAGGGGATGGCTACACCTTC.

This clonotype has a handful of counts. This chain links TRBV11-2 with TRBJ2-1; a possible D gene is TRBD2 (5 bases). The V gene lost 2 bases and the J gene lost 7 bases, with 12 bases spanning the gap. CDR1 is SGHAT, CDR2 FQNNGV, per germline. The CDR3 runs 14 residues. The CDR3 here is CASSLREWRNEQFF. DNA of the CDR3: TGTGCCAGCAGCTTACGAGAGTGGAGGAATGAGCAGTTCTTC.

The CDR3: CASRGGSWLDEKLFF. DNA of the CDR3: TGTGCCAGCAGGGGGGGGAGCTGGCTCGATGAAAAACTGTTTTTT. The chain combines TRBV28 with TRBJ1-4, with D perhaps TRBD1 (5 bases). V gave up 6 bases and J gave up 6 bases, with 17 bases separating them. The CDR3 runs 15 residues. Germline CDR1 MDHEN, CDR2 SYDVKM.

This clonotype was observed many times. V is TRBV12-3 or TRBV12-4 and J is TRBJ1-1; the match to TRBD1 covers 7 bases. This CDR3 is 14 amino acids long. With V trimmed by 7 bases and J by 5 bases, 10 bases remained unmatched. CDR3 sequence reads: CASIRQGAETEAFF. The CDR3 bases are TGTGCCAGCATTAGACAGGGCGCGGAAACTGAAGCTTTCTTT.

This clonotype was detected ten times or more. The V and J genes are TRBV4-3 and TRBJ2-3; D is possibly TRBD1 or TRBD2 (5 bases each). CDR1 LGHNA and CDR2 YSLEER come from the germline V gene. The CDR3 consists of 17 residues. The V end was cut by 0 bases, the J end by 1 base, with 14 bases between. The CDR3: CASSQDWDGGGTDTQYF. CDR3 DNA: TGCGCCAGCAGCCAAGATTGGGACGGCGGAGGCACAGATACGCAGTATTTT.

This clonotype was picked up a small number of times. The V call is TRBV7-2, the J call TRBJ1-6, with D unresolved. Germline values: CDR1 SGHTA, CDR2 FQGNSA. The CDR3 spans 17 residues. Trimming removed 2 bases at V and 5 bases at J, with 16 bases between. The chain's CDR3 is CASSLTGWGRDNSPLHF. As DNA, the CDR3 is TGTGCCAGCAGCTTAACGGGTTGGGGTCGGGATAATTCACCCCTCCACTTT.

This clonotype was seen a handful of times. The CDR3 protein is CASSLARPISYEQYF. In nucleotides, the CDR3 is TGTGCCAGCAGCTTGGCGAGACCGATCTCCTACGAGCAGTACTTC. The chain is built from TRBV5-5 and TRBJ2-7; D is unclear. Trimming took 0 bases from V and 0 from J, leaving 10 bases between them. The CDR3 has 15 residues. Germline CDR1 is SGHKS and CDR2 is YYEKEE (reference sequence).

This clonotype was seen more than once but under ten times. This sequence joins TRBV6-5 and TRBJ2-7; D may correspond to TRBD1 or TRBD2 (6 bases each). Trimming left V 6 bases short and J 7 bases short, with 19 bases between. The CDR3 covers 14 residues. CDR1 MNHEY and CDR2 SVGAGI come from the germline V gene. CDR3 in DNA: TGTGCCAGCAGGACTAGTGAGGGGGGCTTGGAGCAGTACGTC. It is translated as CASRTSEGGLEQYV.

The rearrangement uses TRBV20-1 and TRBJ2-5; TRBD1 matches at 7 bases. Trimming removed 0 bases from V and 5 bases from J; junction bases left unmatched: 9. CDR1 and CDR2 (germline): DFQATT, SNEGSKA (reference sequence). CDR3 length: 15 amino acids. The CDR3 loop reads CSARDPRDRWETQYF. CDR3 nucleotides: TGCAGTGCTAGAGATCCCCGGGACAGATGGGAGACCCAGTACTTC.

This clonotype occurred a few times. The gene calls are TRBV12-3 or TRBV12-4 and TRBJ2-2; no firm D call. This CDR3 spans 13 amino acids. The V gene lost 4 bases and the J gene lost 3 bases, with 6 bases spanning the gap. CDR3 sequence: CASSSSYTGELFF. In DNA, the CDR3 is TGTGCCAGCAGTTCGAGCTACACCGGGGAGCTGTTTTTT.

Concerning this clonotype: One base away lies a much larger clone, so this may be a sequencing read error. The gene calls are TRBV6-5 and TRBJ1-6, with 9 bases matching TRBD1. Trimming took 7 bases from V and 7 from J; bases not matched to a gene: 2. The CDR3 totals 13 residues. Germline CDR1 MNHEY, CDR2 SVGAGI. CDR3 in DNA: TGTGCCAGCACCGGACAGGGGAATTCACCCCTCCACTTT. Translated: CASTGQGNSPLHF.

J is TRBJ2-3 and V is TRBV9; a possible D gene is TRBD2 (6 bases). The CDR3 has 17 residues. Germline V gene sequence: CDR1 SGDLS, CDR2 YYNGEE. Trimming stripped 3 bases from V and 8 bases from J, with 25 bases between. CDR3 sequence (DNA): TGTGCCAGCAGCGGACTCCCGGGACTTCCCCCTGGAGGTACGCAGTATTTT. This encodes CASSGLPGLPPGGTQYF.

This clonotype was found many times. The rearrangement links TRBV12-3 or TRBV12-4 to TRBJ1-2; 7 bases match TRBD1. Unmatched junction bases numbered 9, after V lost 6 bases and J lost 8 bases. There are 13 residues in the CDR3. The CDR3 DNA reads TGTGCCAGCAGCTATGGTAACAGGGGAGGCTACACCTTC. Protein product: CASSYGNRGGYTF.

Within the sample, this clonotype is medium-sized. CDR3 region: CSARGGLAGSQETQYF. The CDR3 nucleotides are TGCAGTGCTAGAGGGGGGCTAGCGGGGAGCCAAGAGACCCAGTACTTC. This rearrangement joins TRBV20-1 to TRBJ2-5; 9 bases are shared with TRBD2. The CDR3 spans 16 residues. The V gene's germline CDR1 is DFQATT and CDR2 SNEGSKA (reference sequence). V dropped 1 base and J dropped 1; count of bases not matched to a gene: 7.

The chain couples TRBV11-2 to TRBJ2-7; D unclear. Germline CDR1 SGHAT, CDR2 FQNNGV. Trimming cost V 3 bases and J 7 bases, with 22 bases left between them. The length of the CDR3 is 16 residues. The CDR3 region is CASSFAVVAASEEQYF. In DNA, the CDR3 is TGTGCCAGCAGCTTTGCGGTTGTGGCAGCCTCGGAGGAGCAGTACTTC.